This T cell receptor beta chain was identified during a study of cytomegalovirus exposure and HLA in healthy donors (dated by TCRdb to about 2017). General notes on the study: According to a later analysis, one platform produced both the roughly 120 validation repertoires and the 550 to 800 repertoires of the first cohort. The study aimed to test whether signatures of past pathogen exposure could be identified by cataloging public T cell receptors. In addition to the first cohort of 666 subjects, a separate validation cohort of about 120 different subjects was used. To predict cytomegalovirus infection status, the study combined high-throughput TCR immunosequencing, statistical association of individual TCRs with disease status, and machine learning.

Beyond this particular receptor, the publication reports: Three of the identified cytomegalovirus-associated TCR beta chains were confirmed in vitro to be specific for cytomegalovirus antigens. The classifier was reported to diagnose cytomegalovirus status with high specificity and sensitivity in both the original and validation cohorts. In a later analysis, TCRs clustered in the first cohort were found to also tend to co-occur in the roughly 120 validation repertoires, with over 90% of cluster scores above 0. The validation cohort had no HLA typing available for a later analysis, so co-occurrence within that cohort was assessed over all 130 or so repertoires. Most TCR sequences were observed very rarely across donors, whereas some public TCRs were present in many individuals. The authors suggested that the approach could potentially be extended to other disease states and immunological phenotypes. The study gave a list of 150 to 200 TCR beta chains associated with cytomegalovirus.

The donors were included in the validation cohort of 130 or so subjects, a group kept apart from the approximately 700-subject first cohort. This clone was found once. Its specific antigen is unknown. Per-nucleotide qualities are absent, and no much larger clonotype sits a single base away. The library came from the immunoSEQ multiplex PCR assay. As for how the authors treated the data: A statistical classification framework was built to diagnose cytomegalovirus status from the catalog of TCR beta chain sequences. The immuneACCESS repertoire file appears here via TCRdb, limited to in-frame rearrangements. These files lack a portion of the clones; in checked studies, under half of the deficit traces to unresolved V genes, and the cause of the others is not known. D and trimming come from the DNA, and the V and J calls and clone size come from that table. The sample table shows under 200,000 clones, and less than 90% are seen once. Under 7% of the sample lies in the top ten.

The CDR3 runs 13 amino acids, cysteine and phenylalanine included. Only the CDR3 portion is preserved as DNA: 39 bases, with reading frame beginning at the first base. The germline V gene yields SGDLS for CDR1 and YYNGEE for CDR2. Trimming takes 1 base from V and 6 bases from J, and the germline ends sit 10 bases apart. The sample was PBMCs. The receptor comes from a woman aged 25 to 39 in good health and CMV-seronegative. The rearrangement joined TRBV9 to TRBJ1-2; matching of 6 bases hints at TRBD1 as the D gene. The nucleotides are TGTGCCAGCAGCGTACTTCCAGGGGATGGCTACACCTTC. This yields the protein CASSVLPGDGYTF. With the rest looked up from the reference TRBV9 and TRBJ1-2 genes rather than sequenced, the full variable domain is DSGVTQTPKHLITATGQRVTLRCSPRSGDLSVYWYQQSLDQGLQFLIQYYNGEERAKGNILERFSAQQFPDLHSELNLSSLELGDSALYFCASSVLPGDGYTFGSGTRLTVV.